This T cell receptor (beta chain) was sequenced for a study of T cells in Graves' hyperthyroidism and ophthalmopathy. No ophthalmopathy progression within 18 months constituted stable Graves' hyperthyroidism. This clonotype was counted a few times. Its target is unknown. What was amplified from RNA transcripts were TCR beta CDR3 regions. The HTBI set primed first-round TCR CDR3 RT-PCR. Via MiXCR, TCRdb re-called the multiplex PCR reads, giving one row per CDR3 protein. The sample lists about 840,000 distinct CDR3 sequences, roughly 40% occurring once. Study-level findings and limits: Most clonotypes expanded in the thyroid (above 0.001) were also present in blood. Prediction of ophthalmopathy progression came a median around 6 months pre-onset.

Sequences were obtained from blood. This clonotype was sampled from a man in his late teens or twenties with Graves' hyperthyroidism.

The CDR3 DNA is TGCGCCAGCAGCTGGATAGACACGGAATATTACACCGGGGAGCTGTTTTTT. This sequence encodes CASSWIDTEYYTGELFF. V is TRBV5-1 and J is TRBJ2-2; D not certain. Germline-derived CDR1 and CDR2 are SGHRS and YFSETQ. V gave up 3 bases and J gave up 3 bases, with 18 bases separating them. The CDR3 extends over 17 amino acids.